This entry is about one T cell receptor beta chain. Trimming took 1 base from V and 5 from J; bases not matched to a gene: 6. CDR3 length: 15 amino acids. Germline CDR1 SEHNR, CDR2 FQNEAQ (reference sequence). These data originate in a study of blood T cell repertoires in COVID-19. Assay used: immunoSEQ multiplex PCR; TCRdb lists only in-frame clones, some missing. The table records 300,000 to 350,000 clones, 85% to 95% of them present only once. The origin of this receptor is a woman in her twenties or thirties who had been exposed to COVID-19. The sample taken for sequencing was PBMCs or T cells enriched from blood (not recorded which). This chain connects TRBV7-9 to TRBJ1-1; 8 nucleotides line up with TRBD1. The CDR3 loop reads CASSLGQGPGTEAFF. CDR3 coding DNA: TGTGCCAGCAGCTTAGGACAGGGGCCAGGGACTGAAGCTTTCTTT.